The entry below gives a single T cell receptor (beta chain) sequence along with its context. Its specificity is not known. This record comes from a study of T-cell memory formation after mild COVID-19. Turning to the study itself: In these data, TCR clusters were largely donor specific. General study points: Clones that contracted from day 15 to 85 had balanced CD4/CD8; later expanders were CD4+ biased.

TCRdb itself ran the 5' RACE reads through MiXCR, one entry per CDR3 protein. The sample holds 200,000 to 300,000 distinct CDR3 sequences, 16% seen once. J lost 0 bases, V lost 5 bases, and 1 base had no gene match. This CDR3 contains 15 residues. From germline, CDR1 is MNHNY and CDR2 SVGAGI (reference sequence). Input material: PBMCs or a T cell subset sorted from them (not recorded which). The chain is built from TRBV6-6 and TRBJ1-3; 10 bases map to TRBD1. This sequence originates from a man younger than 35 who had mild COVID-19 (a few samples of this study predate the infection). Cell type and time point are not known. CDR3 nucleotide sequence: TGTGCCAGCAGTGGACAGGGGGTCTCTGGAAACACCATATATTTT. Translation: CASSGQGVSGNTIYF.